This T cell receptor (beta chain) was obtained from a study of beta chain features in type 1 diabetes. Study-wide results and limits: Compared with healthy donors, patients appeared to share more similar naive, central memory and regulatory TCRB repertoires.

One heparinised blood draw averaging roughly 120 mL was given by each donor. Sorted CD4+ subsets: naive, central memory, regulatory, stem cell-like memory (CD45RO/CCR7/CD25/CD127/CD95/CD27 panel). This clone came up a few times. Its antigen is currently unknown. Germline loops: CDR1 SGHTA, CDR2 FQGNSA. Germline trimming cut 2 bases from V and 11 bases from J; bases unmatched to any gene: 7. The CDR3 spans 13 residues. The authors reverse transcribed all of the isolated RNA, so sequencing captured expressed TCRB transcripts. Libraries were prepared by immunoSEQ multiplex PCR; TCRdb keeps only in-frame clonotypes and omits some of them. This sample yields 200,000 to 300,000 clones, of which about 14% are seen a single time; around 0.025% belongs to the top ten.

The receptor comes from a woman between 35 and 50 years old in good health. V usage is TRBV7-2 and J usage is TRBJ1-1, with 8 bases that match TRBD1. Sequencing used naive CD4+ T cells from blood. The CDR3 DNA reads TGTGCCAGCAGCTTACTGTGGACAGGGCACGCTTTCTTT. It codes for CASSLLWTGHAFF.